This T cell receptor beta chain is drawn from a study of neurological immune-mediated disorders. 5'RACE employing 10-nucleotide random UMIs yielded the cDNA. TCRdb used MiXCR to reprocess the 5' RACE reads, holding one entry per CDR3 protein. The table lists about 48,000 distinct CDR3 sequences, 4.5% to 7% of them singletons. V was clipped by 5 bases and J by 6 bases, with 12 bases between them. Germline lookup yields CDR1 LNHDA and CDR2 SQIVND (reference sequence). The CDR3 length is 13 residues. In its sample, this clonotype was seen many times. The chain recombines TRBV19 with TRBJ2-3; D uncertain. The sequence was collected from a woman between 18 and 29 years old with multiple sclerosis. Sequencing was done on a sample of CD4+ T cells from blood. The CDR3 here is CASSLPLGDTQYF. The CDR3 DNA reads TGTGCCAGTAGTCTCCCCCTCGGGGATACGCAGTATTTT.